This T cell receptor (beta chain) was captured by sequencing in a study of identifying expanded T cells in peripheral blood. Study-wide results and limits: Differentially abundant clones: 0.95 to 1.5 between replicates, 15 to 17 at around 2 weeks, 18 to 20 at four. Two-week clone count variance significantly increased as total template count grew.

As to this clone: What it binds is unknown.

No infections or other immune events were documented during collection. This CDR3 comprises 13 residues. CDR1 and CDR2 (germline): LNHDA, SQIVND (reference sequence). Between the trimmed V and J ends, which lost 5 bases and 5 bases, there was a span of 12 bases. Sequenced by immunoSEQ multiplex PCR; TCRdb stores in-frame clones only, minus some. The sample yields 50,000 to 75,000 clones, about 85% seen once. The clonotype comes from a person aged 18 to 75 in good health. This chain connects TRBV19 to TRBJ2-5; D gene unclear. The specimen sequenced was blood. The CDR3 region has the DNA TGTGCCAGTAGTCGAGCATTGGGGGAGACCCAGTACTTC. Translating gives CASSRALGETQYF.